These T cell receptor beta chains were read from a single sample in a study of blood T cell repertoires in COVID-19. Measured with immunoSEQ multiplex PCR; TCRdb has only the in-frame clones, and not every one. In the table there are some 110,000 clones, over 75% of which are singletons. The sample consisted of peripheral blood. These receptors were collected from a man in his sixties with active or convalescent COVID-19. CDR3s include the opening cysteine and the closing phenylalanine or tryptophan. D genes are given only for firm matches. For some rows the clone size is stated as once, few or many, or as a class when expanded; others skip it.

abundance,j_gene,v_gene,d_gene,CDR3aa,CDR3nt
NA,TRBJ1-1,TRBV18,NA,CASSPILGQNTEAFF,TGTGCCAGCTCACCAATTCTAGGCCAAAACACTGAAGCTTTCTTT
NA,TRBJ2-7,TRBV6-1,NA,CASSEALRGLYEQYF,TGTGCCAGCAGTGAAGCGCTCAGGGGTTTGTACGAGCAGTACTTC
few,TRBJ2-5,TRBV25-1,TRBD2,CASSDDSGRSQETQYF,TGTGCCAGCAGTGATGATAGCGGGAGGTCACAAGAGACCCAGTACTTC
few,TRBJ1-1,TRBV6-2/TRBV6-3,NA,CASSYLGQSNTEAFF,TGTGCCAGCAGTTACTTAGGACAGTCGAACACTGAAGCTTTCTTT
NA,TRBJ1-5,TRBV15,TRBD1,CATSDPGQGISKPQHF,TGTGCCACCAGCGACCCGGGACAGGGGATATCAAAGCCCCAGCATTTT
NA,TRBJ2-7,TRBV30,NA,CAWRPGAPGYEQYF,TGTGCCTGGAGACCAGGGGCACCCGGGTACGAGCAGTACTTC
few,TRBJ2-2,TRBV5-1,NA,CASSPGSPGELFF,TGCGCCAGCAGCCCCGGTTCGCCCGGGGAGCTGTTTTTT
NA,TRBJ1-4,TRBV19,TRBD1,CASQTGGREKLFF,TGTGCCAGTCAGACAGGGGGCCGGGAAAAACTGTTTTTT
NA,TRBJ2-2,TRBV24-1,NA,CATSDFLIGELFF,TGTGCCACCAGTGATTTTTTAATCGGGGAGCTGTTTTTT
NA,TRBJ1-2,TRBV10-3,NA,CAISDTDTTADGYTF,TGTGCCATCAGTGATACGGACACCACGGCGGATGGCTACACCTTC
few,TRBJ1-1,TRBV18,NA,CASSPGQGWAFF,TGTGCCAGCTCACCGGGGCAAGGATGGGCTTTCTTT
few,TRBJ1-2,TRBV5-1,TRBD1,CASSSPGQPRYGYTF,TGCGCCAGCAGCTCGCCGGGACAGCCGAGGTATGGCTACACCTTC
NA,TRBJ2-1,TRBV28,NA,CASSFRGGSYNEQFF,TGTGCCAGCAGTTTTAGGGGGGGTTCCTACAATGAGCAGTTCTTC
NA,TRBJ2-7,TRBV4-3,NA,CASSQDSPGAYEQYF,TGCGCCAGCAGCCAAGATAGTCCAGGGGCCTACGAGCAGTACTTC
NA,TRBJ2-7,TRBV18,NA,CASSPPAGLSEQYF,TGTGCCAGCTCACCACCGGCTGGGCTGTCCGAGCAGTACTTC
NA,TRBJ2-3,TRBV9,NA,CASSVGRASTDTQYF,TGTGCCAGCAGCGTAGGGAGGGCCAGCACAGATACGCAGTATTTT
few,TRBJ1-1,TRBV3-1/TRBV3-2,NA,CASSPNAGGAEAFF,TGTGCCAGCAGCCCGAACGCGGGGGGCGCTGAAGCTTTCTTT
NA,TRBJ2-3,TRBV15,NA,CATSLGSGTTQYF,TGTGCCACCAGCCTAGGGAGCGGAACTACGCAGTATTTT
once,TRBJ2-7,TRBV30,TRBD2,CASTPSGTYEQYF,TGTGCCTCAACCCCTAGCGGGACTTACGAGCAGTACTTC
NA,TRBJ2-7,TRBV27,TRBD2,CASSYISGSPYEQYF,TGTGCCAGCAGTTACATTAGCGGGTCTCCCTACGAGCAGTACTTC
few,TRBJ2-7,TRBV3-1/TRBV3-2,TRBD2,CASSQRGTRNF,TGTGCCAGCAGCCAACGAGGGACTAGGAACTTC
few,TRBJ1-1,TRBV5-1,NA,CATTLGRRTSETEAFF,TGCGCCACAACCTTAGGACGGAGGACCTCGGAAACTGAAGCTTTCTTT
NA,TRBJ2-5,TRBV7-8,NA,CASSFKLEGEETQYF,TGTGCCAGCAGCTTTAAACTAGAGGGAGAAGAGACCCAGTACTTC
NA,TRBJ2-7,TRBV7-3,TRBD1,CASSFHRGYEQYF,TGTGCCAGCAGCTTTCACAGGGGCTACGAGCAGTACTTC
NA,TRBJ2-1,TRBV12-3/TRBV12-4,TRBD1,CASGTGPYNEQFF,TGTGCCAGCGGGACAGGGCCCTACAATGAGCAGTTCTTC
NA,TRBJ1-1,TRBV7-9,TRBD1,CASSLAEGATFF,TGTGCCAGCAGCTTAGCTGAGGGGGCAACTTTCTTT
many,TRBJ1-4,TRBV12-3/TRBV12-4,NA,CASRPNSNEKLFF,TGTGCCAGCAGACCCAACAGTAATGAAAAACTGTTTTTT
few,TRBJ1-2,TRBV7-2,NA,CASSGQTGYYGYTF,TGTGCCAGCAGCGGGCAGACAGGATACTATGGCTACACCTTC
few,TRBJ2-7,TRBV15,NA,CATSRTASLANEQYF,TGTGCCACCAGCAGGACAGCCTCTCTGGCAAACGAGCAGTACTTC
NA,TRBJ2-5,TRBV7-9,TRBD1,CASSQDRAQETQYF,TGTGCCAGCAGCCAAGACAGGGCCCAAGAGACCCAGTACTTC
NA,TRBJ2-3,TRBV9,TRBD2,CASSGGLAGANTQYF,TGTGCCAGCAGCGGCGGACTAGCGGGAGCGAATACGCAGTATTTT
NA,TRBJ2-1,TRBV29-1,TRBD1,CSVDHRGSYNEQFF,TGCAGCGTGGACCACAGGGGTTCCTACAATGAGCAGTTCTTC
NA,TRBJ2-3,TRBV4-3,TRBD2,CASSQDGTSGITDTQYF,TGCGCCAGCAGCCAGGATGGAACTAGCGGGATTACAGATACGCAGTATTTT
NA,TRBJ1-2,TRBV6-5,NA,CASSHQIRGGYTF,TGTGCCAGCAGTCATCAGATCAGGGGTGGCTACACCTTC
NA,TRBJ2-5,TRBV6-2/TRBV6-3,NA,CASSFSGSGTQYF,TGTGCCAGCAGTTTCAGCGGCTCCGGGACCCAGTACTTC
NA,TRBJ1-1,TRBV7-2,NA,CASSPSAVNTEAFF,TGTGCCAGCAGCCCTTCGGCGGTGAACACTGAAGCTTTCTTT
NA,TRBJ1-2,TRBV7-2,TRBD1,CASSLDRGRYGYTF,TGTGCCAGCAGCTTGGACAGGGGCCGGTATGGCTACACCTTC
NA,TRBJ2-7,TRBV7-2,NA,CASSPLVFGEQYF,TGTGCCAGCAGCCCGTTAGTGTTCGGGGAGCAGTACTTC
NA,TRBJ1-1,TRBV29-1,NA,CSAGGAGEAFF,TGCAGCGCCGGAGGGGCAGGGGAAGCTTTCTTT
NA,TRBJ2-5,TRBV10-3,NA,CAIQHDQETQYF,TGTGCCATACAACACGATCAAGAGACCCAGTACTTC
NA,TRBJ2-5,TRBV3-1/TRBV3-2,NA,CASSVASQETQYF,TGTGCCAGCAGCGTGGCCAGTCAAGAGACCCAGTACTTC
once,TRBJ2-7,TRBV7-7,TRBD2,CASSSGRGYEQYF,TGTGCCAGCAGCAGCGGGAGAGGGTACGAGCAGTACTTC
NA,TRBJ2-1,TRBV28,TRBD2,CASSFIGRDEQFF,TGTGCCAGCAGTTTTATAGGGAGGGATGAGCAGTTCTTC
NA,TRBJ2-2,TRBV5-1,TRBD2,CASSSTAGGTGELFF,TGCGCCAGCAGCTCCACTGCGGGGGGCACCGGGGAGCTGTTTTTT
NA,TRBJ2-6,TRBV19,TRBD1,CASRLQGGGANVLTF,TGTGCCAGTAGATTACAGGGGGGTGGGGCCAACGTCCTGACTTTC
NA,TRBJ2-7,TRBV5-5,TRBD1,CASSFGTGGAGEQYF,TGTGCCAGCAGCTTCGGGACAGGGGGCGCTGGGGAGCAGTACTTC
NA,TRBJ1-5,TRBV5-1,NA,CASSLTGFYQPQHF,TGCGCCAGCAGCTTGACAGGGTTTTATCAGCCCCAGCATTTT
NA,TRBJ2-2,TRBV7-2,NA,CASSFRPRGTGELFF,TGTGCCAGCAGCTTCCGGCCCCGGGGGACCGGGGAGCTGTTTTTT
NA,TRBJ2-5,TRBV29-1,NA,CSVEDLSAGPQETQYF,TGCAGCGTTGAAGATCTGTCAGCGGGCCCACAAGAGACCCAGTACTTC
NA,TRBJ2-7,TRBV11-2,TRBD2,CASSPIAGVCYF,TGTGCCAGCAGCCCGATAGCGGGTGTCTGTTACTTC